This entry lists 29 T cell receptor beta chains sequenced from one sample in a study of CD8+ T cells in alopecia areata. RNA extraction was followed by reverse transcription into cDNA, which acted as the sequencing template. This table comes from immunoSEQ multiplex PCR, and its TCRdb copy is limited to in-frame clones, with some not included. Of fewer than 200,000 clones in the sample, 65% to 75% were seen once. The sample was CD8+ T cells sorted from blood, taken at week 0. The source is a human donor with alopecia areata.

CDR3: CAIRGDSNPSGNTIYF. The DNA for the CDR3 is TGTGCCATCAGGGGGGACAGCAACCCCTCTGGAAACACCATATATTTT. The rearrangement links TRBV10-3 to TRBJ1-3; 7 bases map to TRBD1. The J segment lost 0 bases and the V segment lost 6 bases, leaving 8 bases of the junction unmatched. Germline assignment: CDR1 ENHRY and CDR2 SYGVKD. There are 16 residues in the CDR3.

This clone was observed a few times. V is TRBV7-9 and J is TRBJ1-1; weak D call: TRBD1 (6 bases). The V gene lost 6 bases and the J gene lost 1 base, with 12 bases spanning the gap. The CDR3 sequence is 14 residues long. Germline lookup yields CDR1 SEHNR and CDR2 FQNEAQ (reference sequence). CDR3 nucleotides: TGTGCCAGCAGTTTAAGGGGGTCGAACACTGAAGCTTTCTTT. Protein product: CASSLRGSNTEAFF.

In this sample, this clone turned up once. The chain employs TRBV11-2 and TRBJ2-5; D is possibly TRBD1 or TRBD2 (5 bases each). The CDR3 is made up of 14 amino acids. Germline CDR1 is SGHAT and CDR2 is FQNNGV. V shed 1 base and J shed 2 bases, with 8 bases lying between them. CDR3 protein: CASSLGWGQETQYF. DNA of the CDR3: TGTGCCAGCAGCTTAGGTTGGGGGCAAGAGACCCAGTACTTC. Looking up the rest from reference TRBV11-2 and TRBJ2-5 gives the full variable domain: EAGVAQSPRYKIIEKRQSVAFWCNPISGHATLYWYQQILGQGPKLLIQFQNNGVVDDSQLPKDRFSAERLKGVDSTLKIQPAKLEDSAVYLCASSLGWGQETQYFGPGTRLLVL.

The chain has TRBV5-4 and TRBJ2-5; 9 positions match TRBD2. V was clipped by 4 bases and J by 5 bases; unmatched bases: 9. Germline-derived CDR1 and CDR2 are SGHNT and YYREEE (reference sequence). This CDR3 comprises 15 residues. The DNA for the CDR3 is TGTGCCAGCAGCACTCCGGGACTAGCAGTGGAGACCCAGTACTTC. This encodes CASSTPGLAVETQYF.

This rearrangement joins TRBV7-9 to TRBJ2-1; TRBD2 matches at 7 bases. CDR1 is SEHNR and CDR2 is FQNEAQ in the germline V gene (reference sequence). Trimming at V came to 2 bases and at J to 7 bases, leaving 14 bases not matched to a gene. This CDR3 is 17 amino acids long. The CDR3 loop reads CASSLWQTSSLGNEQFF. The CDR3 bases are TGTGCCAGCAGCTTATGGCAGACTAGCTCGTTGGGTAATGAGCAGTTCTTC.

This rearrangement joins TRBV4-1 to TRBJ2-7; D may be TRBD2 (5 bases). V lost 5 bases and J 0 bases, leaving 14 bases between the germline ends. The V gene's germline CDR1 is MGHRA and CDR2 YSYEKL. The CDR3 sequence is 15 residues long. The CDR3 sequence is CASSSTRGSSYEQYF. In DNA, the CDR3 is TGCGCCAGCAGCTCTACTCGGGGAAGCTCCTACGAGCAGTACTTC.

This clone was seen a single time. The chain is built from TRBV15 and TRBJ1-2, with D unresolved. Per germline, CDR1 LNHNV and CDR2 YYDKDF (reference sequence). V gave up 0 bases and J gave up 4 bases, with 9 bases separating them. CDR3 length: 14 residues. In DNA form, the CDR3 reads TGTGCCACCAGCAGAGATGGTCAGCTCTATGGCTACACCTTC. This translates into CATSRDGQLYGYTF.

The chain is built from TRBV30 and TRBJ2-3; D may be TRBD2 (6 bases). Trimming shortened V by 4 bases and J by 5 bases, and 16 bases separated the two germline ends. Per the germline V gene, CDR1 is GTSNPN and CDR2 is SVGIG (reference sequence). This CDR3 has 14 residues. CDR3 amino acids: CAWNGVAAEDTQYF. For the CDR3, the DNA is TGTGCCTGGAATGGGGTAGCGGCGGAAGATACGCAGTATTTT.

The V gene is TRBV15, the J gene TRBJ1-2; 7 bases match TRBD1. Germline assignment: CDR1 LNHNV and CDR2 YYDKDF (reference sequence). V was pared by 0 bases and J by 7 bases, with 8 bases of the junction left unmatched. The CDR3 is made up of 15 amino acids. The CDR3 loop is CATSRDGQGEFGYTF. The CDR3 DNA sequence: TGTGCCACCAGCAGAGATGGCCAGGGGGAGTTTGGCTACACCTTC.

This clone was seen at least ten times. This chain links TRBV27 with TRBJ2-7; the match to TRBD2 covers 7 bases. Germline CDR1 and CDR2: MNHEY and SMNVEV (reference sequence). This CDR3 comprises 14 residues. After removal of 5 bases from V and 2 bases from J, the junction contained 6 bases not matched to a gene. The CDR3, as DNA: TGTGCCAGCAGTGCCTGGGACTACCCCTACGAGCAGTACTTC. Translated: CASSAWDYPYEQYF.

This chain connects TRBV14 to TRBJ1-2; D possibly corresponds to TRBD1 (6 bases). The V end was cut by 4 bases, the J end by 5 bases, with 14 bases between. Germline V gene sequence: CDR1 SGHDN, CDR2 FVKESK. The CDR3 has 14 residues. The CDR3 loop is CASSPTGSWYGYTF. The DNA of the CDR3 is TGTGCCAGCAGCCCTACAGGGTCGTGGTATGGCTACACCTTC.

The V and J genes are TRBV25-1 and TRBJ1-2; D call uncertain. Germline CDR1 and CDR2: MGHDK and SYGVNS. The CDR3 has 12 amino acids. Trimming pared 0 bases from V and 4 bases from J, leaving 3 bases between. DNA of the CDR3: TGTGCCAGCAGTGAATACAGCTATGGCTACACCTTC. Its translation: CASSEYSYGYTF.

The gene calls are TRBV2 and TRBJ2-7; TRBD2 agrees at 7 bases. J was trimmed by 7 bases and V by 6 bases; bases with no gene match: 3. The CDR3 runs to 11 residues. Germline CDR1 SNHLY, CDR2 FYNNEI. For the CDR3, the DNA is TGTGCCAGCAGACTAGCGTGGGAGCAGTACTTC. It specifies CASRLAWEQYF.

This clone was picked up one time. CDR3 in DNA: TGTGCCAGCAGTCCTAGTGGCGGGGATCGTTATAGCAATCAGCCCCAGCATTTT. This gives the protein CASSPSGGDRYSNQPQHF. This chain links TRBV7-8 with TRBJ1-5; D is uncertain. The CDR3 covers 18 residues. Between the trimmed V and J ends, which lost 6 bases and 0 bases, there was a span of 21 bases. CDR1 SGHVS and CDR2 FQNEAQ come from the germline V gene. Based on the CDR3 plus reference TRBV7-8 and TRBJ1-5, the full variable domain is GAGVSQSPRYKVAKRGQDVALRCDPISGHVSLFWYQQALGQGPEFLTYFQNEAQLDKSGLPSDRFFAERPEGSVSTLKIQRTQQEDSAVYLCASSPSGGDRYSNQPQHFGDGTRLSIL.

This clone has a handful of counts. Here the CDR3 reads CSCQDSHTPGTQYF. DNA for the CDR3: TGCAGCTGCCAGGACAGCCACACACCGGGGACCCAGTACTTC. V is TRBV29-1 and J is TRBJ2-5; D is perhaps TRBD1 (6 bases). Germline CDR1 SQVTM, CDR2 ANQGSEA. The germline V and J ends were trimmed by 8 bases and 7 bases, with 23 bases remaining between them. The CDR3 length is 14 residues.

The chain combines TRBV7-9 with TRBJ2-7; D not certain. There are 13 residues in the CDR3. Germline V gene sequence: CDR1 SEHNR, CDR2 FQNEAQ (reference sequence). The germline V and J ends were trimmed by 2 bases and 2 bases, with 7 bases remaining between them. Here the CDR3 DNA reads TGTGCCAGCAGCTTAAGTGGGGCCTACGAGCAGTACTTC. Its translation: CASSLSGAYEQYF.

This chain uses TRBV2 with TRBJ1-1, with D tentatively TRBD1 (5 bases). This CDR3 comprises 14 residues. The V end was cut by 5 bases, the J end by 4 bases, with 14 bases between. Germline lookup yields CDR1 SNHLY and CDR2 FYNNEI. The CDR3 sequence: CASSRGGRVTEAFF. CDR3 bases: TGTGCCAGCAGTAGGGGAGGCAGGGTCACTGAAGCTTTCTTT. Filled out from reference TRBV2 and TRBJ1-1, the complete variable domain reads EPEVTQTPSHQVTQMGQEVILRCVPISNHLYFYWYRQILGQKVEFLVSFYNNEISEKSEIFDDQFSVERPDGSNFTLKIRSTKLEDSAMYFCASSRGGRVTEAFFGQGTRLTVV.

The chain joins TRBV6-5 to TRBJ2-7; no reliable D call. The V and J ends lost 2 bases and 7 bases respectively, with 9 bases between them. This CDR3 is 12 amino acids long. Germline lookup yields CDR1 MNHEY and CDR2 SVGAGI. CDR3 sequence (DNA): TGTGCCAGCAGTTACGGAACTGGGGAGCAGTACTTC. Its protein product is CASSYGTGEQYF.

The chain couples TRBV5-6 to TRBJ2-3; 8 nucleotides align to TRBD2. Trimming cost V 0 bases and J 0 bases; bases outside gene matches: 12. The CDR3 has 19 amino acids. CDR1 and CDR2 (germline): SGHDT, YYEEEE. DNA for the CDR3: TGTGCCAGCAGCTTGGCGGGGGGGACTGAAACTGCTAGCACAGATACGCAGTATTTT. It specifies CASSLAGGTETASTDTQYF. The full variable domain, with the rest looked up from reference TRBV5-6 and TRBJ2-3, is DAGVTQSPTHLIKTRGQQVTLRCSPKSGHDTVSWYQQALGQGPQFIFQYYEEEERQRGNFPDRFSGHQFPNYSSELNVNALLLGDSALYLCASSLAGGTETASTDTQYFGPGTRLTVL.

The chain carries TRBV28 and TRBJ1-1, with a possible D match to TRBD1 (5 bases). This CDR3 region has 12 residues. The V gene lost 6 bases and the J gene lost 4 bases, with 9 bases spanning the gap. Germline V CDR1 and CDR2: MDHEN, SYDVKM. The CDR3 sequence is CASSRQITEAFF. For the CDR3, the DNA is TGTGCCAGCAGCAGACAGATCACTGAAGCTTTCTTT.

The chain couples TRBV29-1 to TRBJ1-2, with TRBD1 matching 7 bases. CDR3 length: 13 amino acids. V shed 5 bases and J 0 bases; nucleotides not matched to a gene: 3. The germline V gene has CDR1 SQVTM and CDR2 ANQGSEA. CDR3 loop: CSVTGTANYGYTF. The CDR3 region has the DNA TGCAGCGTTACAGGGACAGCTAACTATGGCTACACCTTC.

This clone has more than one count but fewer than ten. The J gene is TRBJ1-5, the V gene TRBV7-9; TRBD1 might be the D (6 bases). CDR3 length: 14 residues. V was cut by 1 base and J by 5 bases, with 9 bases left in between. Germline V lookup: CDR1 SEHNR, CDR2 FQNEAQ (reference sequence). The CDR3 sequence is CASSLEGDHQPQHF. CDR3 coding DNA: TGTGCCAGCAGCTTAGAGGGGGATCATCAGCCCCAGCATTTT.

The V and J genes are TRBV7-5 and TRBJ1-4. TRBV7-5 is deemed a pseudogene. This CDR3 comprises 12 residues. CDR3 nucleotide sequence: TGTGCCAGCAGCCTTTCTAATGAAAAACTGTTTTTT. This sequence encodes CASSLSNEKLFF.

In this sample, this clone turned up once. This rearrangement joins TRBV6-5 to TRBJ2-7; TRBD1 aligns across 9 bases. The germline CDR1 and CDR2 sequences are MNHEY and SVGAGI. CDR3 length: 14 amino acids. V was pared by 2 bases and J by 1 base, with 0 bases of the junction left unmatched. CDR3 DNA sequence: TGTGCCAGCAGTTACGGACAGGGGTCCTACGAGCAGTACTTC. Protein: CASSYGQGSYEQYF.

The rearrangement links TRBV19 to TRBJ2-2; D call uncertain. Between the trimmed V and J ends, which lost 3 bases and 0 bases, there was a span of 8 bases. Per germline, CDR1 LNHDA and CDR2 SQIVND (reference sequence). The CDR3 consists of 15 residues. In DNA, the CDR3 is TGTGCCAGTAGTATCCTACAGACGAACACCGGGGAGCTGTTTTTT. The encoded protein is CASSILQTNTGELFF.

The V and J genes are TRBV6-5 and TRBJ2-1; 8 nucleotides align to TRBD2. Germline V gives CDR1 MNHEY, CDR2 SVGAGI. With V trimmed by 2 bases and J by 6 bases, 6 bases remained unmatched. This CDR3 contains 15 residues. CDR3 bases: TGTGCCAGCAGTTACATGCGGGGGGCCGCCAATGAGCAGTTCTTC. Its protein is CASSYMRGAANEQFF.

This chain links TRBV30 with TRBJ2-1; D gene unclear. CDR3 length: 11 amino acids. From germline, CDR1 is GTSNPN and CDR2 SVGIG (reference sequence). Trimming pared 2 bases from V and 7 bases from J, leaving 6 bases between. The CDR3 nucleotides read TGTGCCTGGAGTCGAGATAATGAGCAGTTCTTC. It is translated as CAWSRDNEQFF.

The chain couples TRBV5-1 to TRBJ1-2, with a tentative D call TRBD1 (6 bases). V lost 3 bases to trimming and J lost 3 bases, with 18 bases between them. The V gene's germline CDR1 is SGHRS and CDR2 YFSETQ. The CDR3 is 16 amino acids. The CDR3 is CASSSKTLQGHYGYTF. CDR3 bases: TGCGCCAGCAGCTCTAAGACATTACAGGGACACTATGGCTACACCTTC. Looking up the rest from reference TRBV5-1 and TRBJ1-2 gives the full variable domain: KAGVTQTPRYLIKTRGQQVTLSCSPISGHRSVSWYQQTPGQGLQFLFEYFSETQRNKGNFPGRFSGRQFSNSRSEMNVSTLELGDSALYLCASSSKTLQGHYGYTFGSGTRLTVV.

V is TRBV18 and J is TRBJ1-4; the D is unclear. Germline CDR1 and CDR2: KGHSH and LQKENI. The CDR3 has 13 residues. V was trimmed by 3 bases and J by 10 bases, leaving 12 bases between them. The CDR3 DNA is TGTGCCAGCTCACCCCTAGTCCGGGTAAAACTGTTTTTT. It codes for CASSPLVRVKLFF.